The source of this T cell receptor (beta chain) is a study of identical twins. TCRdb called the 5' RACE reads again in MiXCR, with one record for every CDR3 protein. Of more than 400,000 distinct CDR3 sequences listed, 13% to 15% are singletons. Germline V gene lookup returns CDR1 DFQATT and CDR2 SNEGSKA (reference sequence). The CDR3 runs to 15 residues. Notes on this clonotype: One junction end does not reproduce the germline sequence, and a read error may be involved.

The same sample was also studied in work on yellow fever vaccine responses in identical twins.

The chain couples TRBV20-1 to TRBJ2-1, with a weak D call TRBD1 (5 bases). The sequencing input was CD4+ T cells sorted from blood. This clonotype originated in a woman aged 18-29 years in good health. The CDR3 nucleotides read TGCAGTGCCAGAGAAGGGGTCTCCGGCTTGAGGGAGCAGTTCTTC. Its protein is CSAREGVSGLREQFF.